This T cell receptor beta chain originates from a study of blood T cell repertoires in COVID-19. About the study: PBMCs, B-cell-depleted T cells, or T cells provided the cDNA or gDNA that made up the material.

The CDR3 runs to 15 residues. Germline loops: CDR1 SGHTA, CDR2 FQGNSA. Trimming took 2 bases from V and 8 from J; bases not matched to a gene: 7. Cohorts were based on clinical histories the participants reported. Repertoires were generated with immunoSEQ multiplex PCR, while TCRdb's copy carries only in-frame clones and drops some. The sample contains under 300,000 clones, around 87% of which appear only once. This receptor was taken from a woman between 25 and 40 years old with acute COVID-19. The J gene is TRBJ2-1, the V gene TRBV7-2, with TRBD1 identical over 9 bases. Specimen: PBMCs or T cells enriched from blood (not recorded which). CDR3 sequence: CASSLFGTGIYEQFF. CDR3 DNA sequence: TGTGCCAGCAGCTTATTTGGGACAGGGATCTATGAGCAGTTCTTC.